The rows below give T cell receptor beta chains drawn from one sample of a study of CD4 T cells in relation to SARS-CoV-2 and coronaviruses. No cognate antigen is known for these TCRs. Repertoires were generated with immunoSEQ multiplex PCR, while TCRdb's copy carries only in-frame clones and drops some. The sample carries some 25,000 clones, about three quarters recorded once. Sequencing used CD4+ T cells from PBMCs, cultured in vitro. All receptors come from a human donor in good health. Both conserved end residues are part of each CDR3. Fields, in order: J gene, V gene, clone size, D gene, CDR3 DNA, CDR3 protein. The D gene is left open where the match is weak. Not all rows give a size; the values are once, few, many and, for expanded clones, a class.

>TRBJ1-3|TRBV5-1|few|-
TGCGCCAGCAGCCCGTCGGTGTCCTCTGGAAACACCATATATTTT
CASSPSVSSGNTIYF
>TRBJ1-1|TRBV11-3|once|-
TGTGCCAGCAGCCAGGGGATGAACACTGAAGCTTTCTTT
CASSQGMNTEAFF
>TRBJ1-2|TRBV5-1|once|TRBD1
TGCGCCAGCAGCTCCGGACAGGGGGACTATGGCTACACCTTC
CASSSGQGDYGYTF
>TRBJ2-1|TRBV11-2|few|-
TGTGCCAGCAGCCGGACCTCAGGGGCGAGGGAGTTCTTC
CASSRTSGAREFF
>TRBJ1-1|TRBV3-1/TRBV3-2|-|-
TGTGCCAGCAGCCCCCCGGGAGTTATGAACACTGAAGCTTTCTTT
CASSPPGVMNTEAFF
>TRBJ2-3|TRBV27|-|TRBD2
TGTGCCAGCAGTGACTCACGGGGGGGGCGAGGCACGCAGTATTTT
CASSDSRGGRGTQYF
>TRBJ1-4|TRBV6-5|-|TRBD1
TGTGCCAGCAGGGCGGACAGGGTTGGGGAAAAACTGTTTTTT
CASRADRVGEKLFF
>TRBJ1-2|TRBV5-1|-|-
TGCGCCAGCAGCCTCCGAGCGGGCAGGGAGGACTATGGCTACACCTTC
CASSLRAGREDYGYTF
>TRBJ1-3|TRBV4-1|-|TRBD1
TGCGCCAGCAGTCCGGGACAGTTTATCTCTGGAAACACCATATATTTT
CASSPGQFISGNTIYF
>TRBJ2-1|TRBV19|-|-
TGTGCCAGCCCGGACAGTTACAATGAGCAGTTCTTC
CASPDSYNEQFF
>TRBJ2-5|TRBV4-3|-|-
TGCGCCAGCAGTCGAGGGGGGGGAGGTGGAGAGACCCAGTACTTC
CASSRGGGGGETQYF
>TRBJ1-1|TRBV7-3|-|-
TGTGCCAGCAGCCCTTCCGGGACAAGGAACACTGAAGCTTTCTTT
CASSPSGTRNTEAFF